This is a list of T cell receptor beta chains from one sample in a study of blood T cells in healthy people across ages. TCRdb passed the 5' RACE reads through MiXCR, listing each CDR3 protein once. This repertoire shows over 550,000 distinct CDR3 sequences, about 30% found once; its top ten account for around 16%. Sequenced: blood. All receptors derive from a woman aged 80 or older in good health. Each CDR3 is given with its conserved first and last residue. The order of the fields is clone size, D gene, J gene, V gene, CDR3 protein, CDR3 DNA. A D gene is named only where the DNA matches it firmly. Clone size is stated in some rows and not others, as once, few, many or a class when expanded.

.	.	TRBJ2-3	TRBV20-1	CSARRRSTDTQYF	TGCAGTGCTAGACGGCGAAGCACAGATACGCAGTATTTT
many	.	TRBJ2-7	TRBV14	CASSQGMLAEQYF	TGTGCCAGCAGCCAAGGCATGTTGGCGGAGCAGTACTTC
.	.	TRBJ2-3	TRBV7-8	CASSDHDTQYF	TGTGCCAGCAGCGATCACGATACGCAGTATTTT
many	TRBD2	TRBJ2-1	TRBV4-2	CASSPGLAGGNEQFF	TGTGCCAGCAGCCCGGGACTAGCGGGGGGGAATGAGCAGTTCTTC
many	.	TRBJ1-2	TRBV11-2	CASSHPPNYGYTF	TGTGCCAGCAGTCACCCACCTAACTATGGCTACACCTTC
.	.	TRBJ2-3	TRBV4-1	CAGSQVAGQGEYF	TGCGCCGGCAGCCAAGTGGCAGGTCAGGGAGAGTATTTT
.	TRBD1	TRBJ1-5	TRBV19	CASSPGQGGGNQPRHF	TGTGCCAGTAGTCCGGGACAGGGAGGTGGCAATCAGCCCCGGCATTTT
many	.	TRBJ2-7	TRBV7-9	CAIKGRDYEQYF	TGTGCCATCAAGGGAAGGGATTACGAGCAGTACTTC
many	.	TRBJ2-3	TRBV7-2	CASSLEGAGTDTQYF	TGTGCCAGCAGCTTAGAAGGGGCGGGCACAGATACGCAGTATTTT
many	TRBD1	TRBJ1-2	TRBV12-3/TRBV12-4	CASSLIPGQDLYGYTF	TGTGCCAGCAGTCTCATCCCGGGACAGGACCTCTATGGCTACACCTTC
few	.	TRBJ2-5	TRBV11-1	CASSPQATQETQYF	TGTGCCAGCAGCCCACAGGCAACACAAGAGACCCAGTACTTC
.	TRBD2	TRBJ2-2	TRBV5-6	CASSLQAGTGTGELFF	TGTGCCAGCAGCTTGCAAGCGGGGACCGGCACCGGGGAGCTGTTTTTT
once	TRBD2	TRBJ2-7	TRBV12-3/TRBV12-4	CATWTRGGEQYF	TGTGCCACATGGACTAGAGGAGGCGAGCAGTACTTC
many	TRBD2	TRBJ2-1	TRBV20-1	CSASEPAGAIYNEQFF	TGCAGTGCTAGCGAACCAGCGGGGGCGATCTACAATGAGCAGTTCTTC
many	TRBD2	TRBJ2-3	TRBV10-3	CAIRTTSGGRQDTQYF	TGTGCCATCAGGACGACTAGCGGGGGGCGGCAAGATACGCAGTATTTT
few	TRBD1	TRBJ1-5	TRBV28	CASSLPRTGTLRDQPQHF	TGTGCCAGCAGTTTACCGAGGACAGGGACTTTGCGTGATCAGCCCCAGCATTTT
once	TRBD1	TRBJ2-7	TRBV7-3	CASSSAWDRGRPSEQYF	TGTGCCAGCAGCTCAGCCTGGGACAGGGGGCGCCCTAGCGAGCAGTACTTC
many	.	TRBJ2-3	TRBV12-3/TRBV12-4	CASSLSRVQPAQYF	TGTGCCAGCAGTTTGTCCAGGGTCCAACCCGCGCAGTATTTT